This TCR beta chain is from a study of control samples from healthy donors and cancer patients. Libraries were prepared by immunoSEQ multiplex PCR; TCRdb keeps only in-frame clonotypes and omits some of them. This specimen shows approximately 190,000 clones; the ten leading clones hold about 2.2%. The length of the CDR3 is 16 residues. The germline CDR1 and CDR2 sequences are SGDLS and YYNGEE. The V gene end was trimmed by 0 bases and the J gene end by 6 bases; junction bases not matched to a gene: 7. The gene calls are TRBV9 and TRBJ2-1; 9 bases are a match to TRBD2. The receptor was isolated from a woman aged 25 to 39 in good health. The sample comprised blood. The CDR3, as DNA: TGTGCCAGCAGCGTAGTGGGTAGCGGGGGAGTCAATGAGCAGTTCTTC. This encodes CASSVVGSGGVNEQFF.